The next 31 T cell receptor beta chains were all read from a single sample in a study of graft-versus-host responses after intestinal transplantation. These TCRs are of unknown antigen specificity. The protocol was immunoSEQ multiplex PCR, while the TCRdb copy is restricted to in-frame clones and leaves out a portion. Of over 100,000 clones listed, roughly 87% are singletons. The sequenced sample was unstimulated CD4+ T cells sorted from spleen or lymph node cells, obtained before intestinal transplant. All receptors derive from a human donor who received an intestinal transplant.

The rearrangement links TRBV11-2 to TRBJ1-1; D gene uncertain. V lost 7 bases and J lost 8, with 20 bases in between. Germline CDR1 is SGHAT and CDR2 is FQNNGV. This CDR3 has 14 amino acids. CDR3 protein: CASNPIPGIKEAFF. The CDR3 bases are TGTGCCAGCAACCCCATCCCGGGGATCAAGGAAGCTTTCTTT.

The chain employs TRBV7-3 and TRBJ2-1; weak D call: TRBD1 (5 bases). Trimming took 3 bases from V and 8 from J, leaving 14 bases between them. Germline assignment: CDR1 SGHTA and CDR2 FQGTGA. The CDR3 totals 14 residues. The CDR3 is CASSFRPGRDEQFF. The CDR3 bases are TGTGCCAGCAGCTTCCGTCCCGGCAGGGATGAGCAGTTCTTC.

The V and J genes are TRBV5-1 and TRBJ2-3, with 11 bases that match TRBD2. The CDR3 loop spans 16 amino acids. The germline gives CDR1 SGHRS, CDR2 YFSETQ. Trimming at V came to 0 bases and at J to 5 bases, leaving 5 bases not matched to a gene. The CDR3 nucleotides read TGCGCCAGCAGCTTGGTAGCGGGGGGGCCCAAAGATACGCAGTATTTT. This gives the protein CASSLVAGGPKDTQYF. Based on the CDR3 plus reference TRBV5-1 and TRBJ2-3, the full variable domain is KAGVTQTPRYLIKTRGQQVTLSCSPISGHRSVSWYQQTPGQGLQFLFEYFSETQRNKGNFPGRFSGRQFSNSRSEMNVSTLELGDSALYLCASSLVAGGPKDTQYFGPGTRLTVL.

The chain is built from TRBV2 and TRBJ1-2, with TRBD1 matching over 8 bases. Germline assignment: CDR1 SNHLY and CDR2 FYNNEI. The length of the CDR3 is 13 residues. The V and J ends lost 9 bases and 4 bases, in that order; junction bases with no gene match: 7. CDR3 nucleotides: TGTGCCAGTACACCGGGACAGGTCTATGGCTACACCTTC. Translation gives CASTPGQVYGYTF.

The DNA of the CDR3 is TGTGCCAGCAGTGAAACCCGGGCCCAGCATTTT. It codes for CASSETRAQHF. The chain couples TRBV6-1 to TRBJ1-5; D call uncertain. Germline loops: CDR1 MNHNS, CDR2 SASEGT. Trimming shortened V by 2 bases and J by 11 bases, and 7 bases separated the two germline ends. The CDR3 consists of 11 residues.

This clone was recorded once. The chain combines TRBV5-1 with TRBJ2-5; 11 bases are shared with TRBD1. The CDR3 runs to 16 residues. V lost 4 bases and J lost 4; bases outside the gene matches: 9. Germline lookup yields CDR1 SGHRS and CDR2 YFSETQ. The CDR3 coding sequence is TGCGCCAGCAGCGCAGGGGGACAGGGGGTTGGAGAGACCCAGTACTTC. Encoded protein: CASSAGGQGVGETQYF.

J is TRBJ2-2 and V is TRBV6-5; D unclear. Looked up from germline, CDR1 is MNHEY and CDR2 is SVGAGI. The CDR3 covers 15 residues. The V end lost 2 bases, the J end lost 2 bases, and 9 bases lay between the germline ends. CDR3 sequence: CASSYGPHNTGELFF. CDR3 DNA: TGTGCCAGCAGTTACGGTCCCCATAACACCGGGGAGCTGTTTTTT.

This chain joins TRBV5-1 and TRBJ2-7; 12 positions agree with TRBD2. Germline trimming cut 2 bases from V and 7 bases from J; bases unmatched to any gene: 7. The germline gives CDR1 SGHRS, CDR2 YFSETQ. This CDR3 contains 15 residues. The CDR3 DNA reads TGCGCCAGCAGCTTCCTAGCGGGAGGGCCGGGAGAGCAGTACTTC. As protein: CASSFLAGGPGEQYF.

For this clone: An end of the junction does not agree with germline; a read error may underlie this. This CDR3 reads CAISESTRLSSEQYF. As DNA, the CDR3 is TGTGCCATCAGTGAGTCGACTCGACTATCCTCCGAGCAGTACTTC. The chain has TRBV10-3 and TRBJ2-7; possible D gene TRBD2, 5 bases. Germline lookup yields CDR1 ENHRY and CDR2 SYGVKD. CDR3 size: 15 residues.

The rearrangement links TRBV6-5 to TRBJ2-7; D possibly corresponds to TRBD1 (5 bases). V was shortened by 2 bases and J by 5 bases, with 16 bases between the two germline ends. Germline CDR1 MNHEY, CDR2 SVGAGI. The CDR3 length is 15 residues. Here the CDR3 reads CASSYVMAGKHEQYF. The CDR3 DNA follows: TGTGCCAGCAGTTACGTTATGGCAGGGAAGCACGAGCAGTACTTC.

The chain is built from TRBV5-1 and TRBJ1-1; D remains unclear. CDR1 and CDR2 (germline): SGHRS, YFSETQ. Deletions cut 7 bases from V and 5 bases from J, with 18 bases between. The CDR3 loop spans 14 amino acids. The CDR3 sequence: CASSNGNLGTEAFF. The CDR3 DNA reads TGCGCCAGCTCAAACGGCAACCTAGGAACTGAAGCTTTCTTT.

The J gene is TRBJ2-5, the V gene TRBV2; D ambiguous. Germline values: CDR1 SNHLY, CDR2 FYNNEI. The CDR3 consists of 13 residues. V lost 7 bases and J lost 2, with 11 bases in between. CDR3 region: CASTRTGQETQYF. The CDR3 DNA sequence: TGTGCCAGCACCCGTACGGGTCAAGAGACCCAGTACTTC.

The chain carries TRBV27 and TRBJ2-5; 7 bases map to TRBD1. J lost 4 bases, V lost 4 bases, and 12 bases had no gene match. This CDR3 spans 16 amino acids. The germline V gene encodes CDR1 MNHEY and CDR2 SMNVEV (reference sequence). The CDR3 region has the DNA TGTGCCAGCAGTTGGACAGGCGAGTATCGGAGAGAGACCCAGTACTTC. Encoded protein: CASSWTGEYRRETQYF.

The genes are TRBV30 and TRBJ2-3; the match to TRBD2 covers 9 bases. Unmatched junction bases numbered 5, after V lost 4 bases and J lost 6 bases. CDR1 is GTSNPN and CDR2 is SVGIG in the germline V gene (reference sequence). This CDR3 spans 13 amino acids. For the CDR3, the DNA is TGTGCCTGGACTAGCGGGATGGGGGATACGCAGTATTTT. Its protein product is CAWTSGMGDTQYF.

The chain carries TRBV5-1 and TRBJ2-5, with 10 bases lining up with TRBD1. Trimming took 3 bases from V and 3 from J; bases not matched to a gene: 2. Germline lookup yields CDR1 SGHRS and CDR2 YFSETQ. The CDR3 sequence is 14 residues long. In DNA, the CDR3 is TGCGCCAGCAGCTCGGGGACAGGGGAAGAGACCCAGTACTTC. Its translation is CASSSGTGEETQYF.

V and J are TRBV6-1 and TRBJ2-1; possibly TRBD1 for D (6 bases). CDR1 MNHNS and CDR2 SASEGT come from the germline V gene. V lost 6 bases and J lost 3, with 9 bases in between. The CDR3 has 13 amino acids. Here the CDR3 reads CASRKDSYNEQFF. CDR3 in DNA: TGTGCCAGCAGGAAGGACAGCTACAATGAGCAGTTCTTC.

This chain links TRBV5-1 with TRBJ2-5; D gene unclear. CDR3 length equals 15 residues. CDR1 is SGHRS, CDR2 YFSETQ, per germline. V lost 4 bases and J lost 4, with 17 bases in between. CDR3 amino acids: CASSPGPDIRETQYF. The CDR3 DNA reads TGCGCCAGCAGCCCGGGCCCTGATATAAGAGAGACCCAGTACTTC. The full variable domain, rest sourced from reference TRBV5-1 and TRBJ2-5, is KAGVTQTPRYLIKTRGQQVTLSCSPISGHRSVSWYQQTPGQGLQFLFEYFSETQRNKGNFPGRFSGRQFSNSRSEMNVSTLELGDSALYLCASSPGPDIRETQYFGPGTRLLVL.

This chain uses TRBV4-2 with TRBJ2-7; TRBD2 might be the D (5 bases). V gave up 1 base and J gave up 1 base, with 14 bases separating them. Germline V gene sequence: CDR1 LGHNA, CDR2 YNFKEQ. This CDR3 is 16 amino acids long. CDR3 nucleotides: TGTGCCAGCAGCCAAGCTTCGAATTCGGGATCCTACGAGCAGTACTTC. Its translation: CASSQASNSGSYEQYF.

The gene calls are TRBV5-4 and TRBJ2-2, with D uncertain. Germline CDR1 and CDR2: SGHNT and YYREEE (reference sequence). Trimming took 0 bases from V and 3 from J, leaving 9 bases between them. The CDR3 extends over 15 amino acids. The CDR3 reads CASSLGLWDTGELFF. CDR3 sequence (DNA): TGTGCCAGCAGCTTGGGCTTATGGGACACCGGGGAGCTGTTTTTT. Using reference TRBV5-4 and TRBJ2-2 for the parts outside the CDR3, the full variable domain is ETGVTQSPTHLIKTRGQQVTLRCSSQSGHNTVSWYQQALGQGPQFIFQYYREEENGRGNFPPRFSGLQFPNYSSELNVNALELDDSALYLCASSLGLWDTGELFFGEGSRLTVL.

This chain joins TRBV4-1 and TRBJ2-1; 10 bases line up with TRBD2. CDR3 length equals 17 residues. J gave up 5 bases and V 1 base, and 8 bases lay outside the gene matches. The germline V gene encodes CDR1 MGHRA and CDR2 YSYEKL. The CDR3 sequence is CASSQVSSGGSHNEQFF. DNA for the CDR3: TGCGCCAGCAGCCAAGTATCTAGCGGGGGTTCCCACAATGAGCAGTTCTTC.

V is TRBV2 and J is TRBJ1-3, with D possibly being TRBD1 (6 bases). There are 16 residues in the CDR3. V was cut by 8 bases and J by 4 bases, with 21 bases left in between. In germline, CDR1 is SNHLY, CDR2 FYNNEI. The CDR3 sequence: CASGQGSQGSGNTIYF. The CDR3 DNA reads TGTGCCAGCGGCCAGGGGTCCCAGGGATCGGGAAACACCATATATTTT. The variable domain in full, completed from reference TRBV2 and TRBJ1-3, reads EPEVTQTPSHQVTQMGQEVILRCVPISNHLYFYWYRQILGQKVEFLVSFYNNEISEKSEIFDDQFSVERPDGSNFTLKIRSTKLEDSAMYFCASGQGSQGSGNTIYFGEGSWLTVV.

The V call is TRBV30, the J call TRBJ1-1, with D perhaps TRBD1 (5 bases). The CDR3 extends over 13 amino acids. Germline CDR1 GTSNPN, CDR2 SVGIG (reference sequence). The V gene lost 4 bases and the J gene lost 4 bases, with 13 bases spanning the gap. CDR3 protein: CAWNRGPPTEAFF. CDR3 sequence (DNA): TGTGCCTGGAACCGGGGCCCACCCACTGAAGCTTTCTTT. Drawing the rest from reference TRBV30 and TRBJ1-1, the complete variable domain is SQTIHQWPATLVQPVGSPLSLECTVEGTSNPNLYWYRQAAGRGLQLLFYSVGIGQISSEVPQNLSASRPQDRQFILSSKKLLLSDSGFYLCAWNRGPPTEAFFGQGTRLTVV.

The rearrangement uses TRBV4-1 and TRBJ2-7; TRBD2 agrees at 8 bases. The germline CDR1 and CDR2 sequences are MGHRA and YSYEKL. Germline trimming cut 5 bases from V and 3 bases from J; bases unmatched to any gene: 9. The CDR3 runs 15 residues. The CDR3 DNA reads TGCGCCAGCAGCTCCCAAGCGGGAGTAGGCTACGAGCAGTACTTC. Encoded protein: CASSSQAGVGYEQYF.

The genes are TRBV10-3 and TRBJ1-5; 8 nucleotides match TRBD1. Germline lookup yields CDR1 ENHRY and CDR2 SYGVKD. The CDR3 totals 13 residues. Losses at the gene ends were 7 bases for V and 5 bases for J; bases not matched to a gene: 4. The CDR3 loop reads CAIKGQVDQPQHF. The CDR3 nucleotides are TGTGCCATCAAGGGACAGGTCGATCAGCCCCAGCATTTT.

The rearrangement uses TRBV20-1 and TRBJ1-2; D remains ambiguous. Germline V gene data show CDR1 as DFQATT and CDR2 as SNEGSKA (reference sequence). V dropped 4 bases and J dropped 5 bases, with 8 bases sitting between them. CDR3 length: 11 amino acids. The chain's CDR3 is CSATEIYGYTF. Here the CDR3 DNA reads TGCAGTGCTACAGAAATATATGGCTACACCTTC.

The V call is TRBV5-1, the J call TRBJ1-5, with D perhaps matching TRBD1 (6 bases). In germline, CDR1 is SGHRS, CDR2 YFSETQ. This CDR3 has 14 amino acids. The V end lost 2 bases, the J end lost 1 base, and 7 bases lay between the germline ends. This chain's CDR3 is CASSLGQSNQPQHF. The CDR3 region has the DNA TGCGCCAGCAGCTTAGGACAGAGCAATCAGCCCCAGCATTTT.

In its sample, this clone was seen a few times. V is TRBV5-1 and J is TRBJ2-2; no firm D call. Trimming removed 7 bases from V and 1 base from J, with 11 bases in between. Germline CDR1 SGHRS, CDR2 YFSETQ. The CDR3 is 14 amino acids. CDR3 bases: TGCGCCAGCGGACCTCGTGGGAACACCGGGGAGCTGTTTTTT. Its translation: CASGPRGNTGELFF.

V gene TRBV9 combines with J gene TRBJ1-2; possible D gene TRBD1, 5 bases. Germline V CDR1 and CDR2: SGDLS, YYNGEE. The CDR3 totals 13 residues. V was clipped by 2 bases and J by 6 bases, with 11 bases between them. The CDR3 DNA reads as TGTGCCAGCAGCGTGGACACTCTGCATGGCTACACCTTC. Protein product: CASSVDTLHGYTF.

The chain is built from TRBV7-6 and TRBJ1-3, with D possibly being TRBD1 (6 bases). This CDR3 region has 19 residues. CDR1 and CDR2 from the germline V gene are SGHVS and FNYEAQ. V was pared by 2 bases and J by 2 bases, with 22 bases between. The CDR3 DNA reads as TGTGCCAGCAGCTTACACCCTCTCCTACAGGGCCGCACTGGAAACACCATATATTTT. Translating gives CASSLHPLLQGRTGNTIYF.

V usage is TRBV5-5 and J usage is TRBJ2-3; possibly TRBD2 for D (5 bases). V was pared by 4 bases and J by 5 bases, with 11 bases between. The CDR3 runs 13 residues. CDR1 is SGHKS, CDR2 YYEKEE, per germline (reference sequence). CDR3 in amino acids: CASSRGSQDTQYF. The CDR3, as DNA: TGTGCCAGCAGCAGAGGGTCCCAAGATACGCAGTATTTT.

The CDR3 protein is CASSKRDRGLAGYTF. The DNA of the CDR3 is TGTGCCAGCAGTAAGCGGGACAGGGGACTTGCTGGCTACACCTTC. The V and J genes are TRBV6-6 and TRBJ1-2, with 10 bases that match TRBD1. The CDR3 consists of 15 residues. The trim removed 5 bases at V and 7 bases at J, leaving 10 bases unmatched. Per the germline V gene, CDR1 is MNHNY and CDR2 is SVGAGI (reference sequence).